This T cell receptor beta chain was identified during a study of blood T cell repertoires in COVID-19. Overall study context: Some COVID-19 samples were acute and others convalescent; all came from the United States, Italy and Spain.

The protocol was immunoSEQ multiplex PCR, while the TCRdb copy is restricted to in-frame clones and leaves out a portion. The sample lists approximately 200,000 clones, roughly 77% occurring once. This TCR was recovered from a woman aged 40 to 50 with COVID-19, enrolled during active disease. Sequencing was performed on peripheral blood.

The CDR3 DNA reads as TGTGCCTGGAGTACTAGCGCGGCCTACGAGCAGTACTTC. Its protein is CAWSTSAAYEQYF. The rearrangement uses TRBV30 and TRBJ2-7; 7 bases match TRBD2. The germline V gene encodes CDR1 GTSNPN and CDR2 SVGIG (reference sequence). CDR3 length: 13 amino acids. The ends lost 2 bases at V and 2 bases at J; junction bases unmatched: 3. Full variable domain (missing parts from reference TRBV30 and TRBJ2-7): SQTIHQWPATLVQPVGSPLSLECTVEGTSNPNLYWYRQAAGRGLQLLFYSVGIGQISSEVPQNLSASRPQDRQFILSSKKLLLSDSGFYLCAWSTSAAYEQYFGPGTRLTVT.